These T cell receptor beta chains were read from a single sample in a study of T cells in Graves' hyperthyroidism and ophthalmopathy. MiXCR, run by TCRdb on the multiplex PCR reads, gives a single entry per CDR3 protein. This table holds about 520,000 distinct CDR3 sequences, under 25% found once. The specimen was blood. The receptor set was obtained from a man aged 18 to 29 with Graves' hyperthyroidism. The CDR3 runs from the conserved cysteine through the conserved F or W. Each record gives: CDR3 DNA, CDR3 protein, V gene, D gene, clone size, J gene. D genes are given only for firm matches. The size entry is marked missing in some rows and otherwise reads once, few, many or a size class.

DNA: TGTGCCAGCAGCTTTCGACAGGGGGATGGCTATGGCTACACCTTC
CDR3: CASSFRQGDGYGYTF
V: TRBV7-9
D: TRBD1
size: many
J: TRBJ1-2

DNA: TGTGCCAGCAGTTCCGTCGGGGGCAGTGGCTACACCTTC
CDR3: CASSSVGGSGYTF
V: TRBV6-2/TRBV6-3
D: NA
size: many
J: TRBJ1-2

DNA: TGTGCCACCAGCAGAGACCAGGGTAACTATGGCTACACCTTC
CDR3: CATSRDQGNYGYTF
V: TRBV15
D: NA
size: many
J: TRBJ1-2

DNA: TGTGCCAGCACTAACAGGGGAGTCCCCTACGAGCAGTACTTC
CDR3: CASTNRGVPYEQYF
V: TRBV18
D: TRBD1
size: NA
J: TRBJ2-7

DNA: TGTGCCAGCAGCTTTTCGGGGGCGCGCGGGGCCAACGTCCTGACTTTC
CDR3: CASSFSGARGANVLTF
V: TRBV11-2
D: NA
size: NA
J: TRBJ2-6

DNA: TGTGCCACCAGCAGAGATGGAAGCGGGGACGAGCAGTACTTC
CDR3: CATSRDGSGDEQYF
V: TRBV15
D: TRBD2
size: few
J: TRBJ2-7

DNA: TGTGCCAGCAGTCCTACGGCGGGGAAGCAAGATCAGCCCCAGCATTTT
CDR3: CASSPTAGKQDQPQHF
V: TRBV28
D: NA
size: many
J: TRBJ1-5

DNA: TGTGCCAGCAGTCTCTCCGTCGGCTACGGGACCCAGTACTTC
CDR3: CASSLSVGYGTQYF
V: TRBV6-2/TRBV6-3
D: NA
size: NA
J: TRBJ2-5

DNA: TGTGCCAGCATAATTGACAGGAACACCGGGGAGCTGTTTTTT
CDR3: CASIIDRNTGELFF
V: TRBV12-3/TRBV12-4
D: NA
size: many
J: TRBJ2-2

DNA: TGCAGTGCTAGTGTCGCGGGACAGGGGTACACTGAAGCTTTCTTT
CDR3: CSASVAGQGYTEAFF
V: TRBV20-1
D: TRBD1
size: NA
J: TRBJ1-1

DNA: TGTGCCAGCAGCCCTCAGGTTCCCTGGGGAGAGACCCAGTACTTC
CDR3: CASSPQVPWGETQYF
V: TRBV28
D: NA
size: NA
J: TRBJ2-5

DNA: TGTGCCAGCAGCCCGACTTTCAGCTCTGGAAACACCATATATTTT
CDR3: CASSPTFSSGNTIYF
V: TRBV14
D: NA
size: few
J: TRBJ1-3

DNA: TGTGCCTGGAGTGTACTCGGGGGGGACACTGAAGCTTTCTTT
CDR3: CAWSVLGGDTEAFF
V: TRBV30
D: NA
size: many
J: TRBJ1-1

DNA: TGTGCCAGCAGTTTCCCGGACATCTACGAGCAGTACTTC
CDR3: CASSFPDIYEQYF
V: TRBV6-2/TRBV6-3
D: NA
size: NA
J: TRBJ2-7

DNA: TGTGCCAGCAGCGCCATCCTAGCCAAAAACATTCAGTACTTC
CDR3: CASSAILAKNIQYF
V: TRBV6-1
D: NA
size: many
J: TRBJ2-4

DNA: TGTGCCAGCAGTTTAGGGGTTTTGACTGAAGCTTTCTTT
CDR3: CASSLGVLTEAFF
V: TRBV12-3/TRBV12-4
D: NA
size: many
J: TRBJ1-1

DNA: TGTGCCAGCAAGCAAGGGTGGAACACTGAAGCTTTCTTT
CDR3: CASKQGWNTEAFF
V: TRBV2
D: NA
size: NA
J: TRBJ1-1

DNA: TGTGCCAGCAGCCCCAGTAGGACAGCACCTTGGGAGCAGTACTTC
CDR3: CASSPSRTAPWEQYF
V: TRBV7-8
D: NA
size: many
J: TRBJ2-7

DNA: TGTGCCAGCAGATATCACGGGGGCGTAGCTTTCTTT
CDR3: CASRYHGGVAFF
V: TRBV6-5
D: NA
size: many
J: TRBJ1-1

DNA: TGCGCCAGCAGCCCCGGATGGGCGCAGAACACTGAAGCTTTCTTT
CDR3: CASSPGWAQNTEAFF
V: TRBV4-1
D: NA
size: many
J: TRBJ1-1

DNA: TGTGCCGCGGGTGGCAAGACCCAGTACTTC
CDR3: CAAGGKTQYF
V: TRBV2
D: NA
size: many
J: TRBJ2-5

DNA: TGTGCCAGCAGTTACTCGGACAGTTCGTACGAGCAGTACTTC
CDR3: CASSYSDSSYEQYF
V: TRBV6-5
D: NA
size: many
J: TRBJ2-7

DNA: TGTGCCAGCAGCCGCGGGATGCAAGGCACTGAAGCTTTCTTT
CDR3: CASSRGMQGTEAFF
V: TRBV3-1
D: NA
size: NA
J: TRBJ1-1

DNA: TGTGCCAGCAGTCGAGGGGCAGATTCTTCCTACGAGCAGTACTTC
CDR3: CASSRGADSSYEQYF
V: TRBV12-3/TRBV12-4
D: NA
size: NA
J: TRBJ2-7

DNA: TGTGCTAGTGGTTTGGTTGTGACGGGTAACGCTGAAGCTTTCTTT
CDR3: CASGLVVTGNAEAFF
V: TRBV12-5
D: NA
size: many
J: TRBJ1-1

DNA: TGTGCCAGCACCGTAAATAATCGTGCCTACTATGGCTACACCTTC
CDR3: CASTVNNRAYYGYTF
V: TRBV6-1
D: NA
size: NA
J: TRBJ1-2

DNA: TGCGCCAGCAGCCCACGATTAGGGTCACCCCTCCACTTT
CDR3: CASSPRLGSPLHF
V: TRBV4-1
D: NA
size: many
J: TRBJ1-6

DNA: TGTGCCAGCCGTCTAGAGGGGGGCTCTGGAAACACCATATATTTT
CDR3: CASRLEGGSGNTIYF
V: TRBV28
D: NA
size: many
J: TRBJ1-3

DNA: TGTGCCAGCAGTTTTAGTATGCAGAACACTGAAGCTTTCTTT
CDR3: CASSFSMQNTEAFF
V: TRBV28
D: NA
size: many
J: TRBJ1-1

DNA: TGTGCCAGCAGCACTAGACAGGGACACACCGGGGAGCTGTTTTTT
CDR3: CASSTRQGHTGELFF
V: TRBV13
D: TRBD1
size: NA
J: TRBJ2-2

DNA: TGTGCCAGCAGAATAGACAGGGGGTTGGGGAACTACGAGCAGTACTTC
CDR3: CASRIDRGLGNYEQYF
V: TRBV12-3/TRBV12-4
D: TRBD1
size: NA
J: TRBJ2-7

DNA: TGCAGCTATGGGTACACTGAAGCTTTCTTT
CDR3: CSYGYTEAFF
V: TRBV29-1
D: NA
size: many
J: TRBJ1-1

DNA: TGCGCCAGCAGCCACGGCCTCACTGAAGCTTTCTTT
CDR3: CASSHGLTEAFF
V: TRBV4-1
D: NA
size: many
J: TRBJ1-1

DNA: TGCAGTGCTTCGGGACAGGGCCCCTACGAGCAGTACTTC
CDR3: CSASGQGPYEQYF
V: TRBV20-1
D: TRBD1
size: many
J: TRBJ2-7

DNA: TGTGCCAGCACCCTCAGAACTTTGAACACTGAAGCTTTCTTT
CDR3: CASTLRTLNTEAFF
V: TRBV12-3/TRBV12-4
D: NA
size: few
J: TRBJ1-1

DNA: TGCAGTTTAGAAGGGAGAACGTATGGCTACACCTTC
CDR3: CSLEGRTYGYTF
V: TRBV20-1
D: NA
size: many
J: TRBJ1-2

DNA: TGTGCCAGCAGTGACCGGGGTTGGGGAGCTTTCTTT
CDR3: CASSDRGWGAFF
V: TRBV12-3/TRBV12-4
D: NA
size: many
J: TRBJ1-1

DNA: TGTGCCAGCAGTCCCCACAGGGAGGGCACTGAAGCTTTCTTT
CDR3: CASSPHREGTEAFF
V: TRBV27
D: NA
size: NA
J: TRBJ1-1

DNA: TGTGCCAGCAGTTACTGGGGGGAGGGACAGCTCCTCTCTGGGGCCAACGTCCTGACTTTC
CDR3: CASSYWGEGQLLSGANVLTF
V: TRBV6-8
D: NA
size: NA
J: TRBJ2-6

DNA: TGCAGTGCTAGAGTTCTATCTAGACAGGATAGCAATCAGCCCCAGCATTTT
CDR3: CSARVLSRQDSNQPQHF
V: TRBV20-1
D: NA
size: many
J: TRBJ1-5

DNA: TGCGCCAGTGCCTTCCTAACTAGCGGGGGGACCTTGGAGCAGTACTTC
CDR3: CASAFLTSGGTLEQYF
V: TRBV4-1
D: TRBD2
size: few
J: TRBJ2-7

DNA: TGTGCCAGCAGCTTAGTATTGGGCGGCACTGAAGCTTTCTTT
CDR3: CASSLVLGGTEAFF
V: TRBV11-2
D: NA
size: NA
J: TRBJ1-1

DNA: TGTGCCAGCAGCCCAAGGGCGATTGGGGGGGCCACTGAAGCTTTCTTT
CDR3: CASSPRAIGGATEAFF
V: TRBV11-1
D: NA
size: NA
J: TRBJ1-1

DNA: TGTGCCAGCAGTCTGGGAGAGGACAGGATTTCCTCTGGGGCCAACGTCCTGACTTTC
CDR3: CASSLGEDRISSGANVLTF
V: TRBV28
D: TRBD1
size: NA
J: TRBJ2-6

DNA: TGTGCCAGCAGCTTGTGGAGTTTGGGGGGGACTGAAGCTTTCTTT
CDR3: CASSLWSLGGTEAFF
V: TRBV5-8
D: NA
size: few
J: TRBJ1-1

DNA: TGTGCCAGTAGTTGGGTTTCTAGCGCAGATACGCAGTATTTT
CDR3: CASSWVSSADTQYF
V: TRBV19
D: NA
size: NA
J: TRBJ2-3

DNA: TGTGCCAGCAGCGCGTGGGACAGGCGAAATAGCAATCAGCCCCAGCATTTT
CDR3: CASSAWDRRNSNQPQHF
V: TRBV7-8
D: TRBD1
size: many
J: TRBJ1-5

DNA: TGTGCCAGCAGTGAAGCGGCCGAGAATCAGCCCCAGCATTTT
CDR3: CASSEAAENQPQHF
V: TRBV6-1
D: NA
size: NA
J: TRBJ1-5

DNA: TGTGCCAGCAGTGAACTCAGGGGCGAAGCTTTCTTT
CDR3: CASSELRGEAFF
V: TRBV25-1
D: NA
size: few
J: TRBJ1-1

DNA: TGTGCCAGCAGCTTGGGAAGCGGAGGGGCCCTCTCTGGAAACACCATATATTTT
CDR3: CASSLGSGGALSGNTIYF
V: TRBV11-1
D: NA
size: NA
J: TRBJ1-3

DNA: TGCAGTGCCACAGGGCAAAACATTCAGTACTTC
CDR3: CSATGQNIQYF
V: TRBV20-1
D: NA
size: NA
J: TRBJ2-4

DNA: TGTGCCAGCAGCTTCAGGGTCATGGGGACCCAGTACTTC
CDR3: CASSFRVMGTQYF
V: TRBV5-6
D: NA
size: many
J: TRBJ2-5

DNA: TGTGCCAGCAGTTTTTTGGAGGGCGGTCAGCCCCAGCATTTT
CDR3: CASSFLEGGQPQHF
V: TRBV28
D: NA
size: few
J: TRBJ1-5

DNA: TGTGCCAGCAGCCGACAAGCCCTCGATCAGCCCCAGCATTTT
CDR3: CASSRQALDQPQHF
V: TRBV2
D: NA
size: many
J: TRBJ1-5

DNA: TGTGCCTGGAGCCGGGGAGGGACAGTCAATCAGCCCCAGCATTTT
CDR3: CAWSRGGTVNQPQHF
V: TRBV30
D: TRBD1
size: few
J: TRBJ1-5

DNA: TGTGCCAGCACCCCCGGATACGATCGGGAAGGGGACACCGGGGAGCTGTTTTTT
CDR3: CASTPGYDREGDTGELFF
V: TRBV2
D: NA
size: few
J: TRBJ2-2

DNA: TGTGCCAGCAGTGGGCGGGACCAACAAGAGACCCAGTACTTC
CDR3: CASSGRDQQETQYF
V: TRBV12-3/TRBV12-4
D: NA
size: many
J: TRBJ2-5

DNA: TGTGCCTGGAGCGCGGACAGGTCCTACGAGCAGTACTTC
CDR3: CAWSADRSYEQYF
V: TRBV30
D: TRBD1
size: many
J: TRBJ2-7

DNA: TGCGCCAGCAGCCAAGCTGGGACGGTAAACGAGCAGTACTTC
CDR3: CASSQAGTVNEQYF
V: TRBV4-1
D: NA
size: few
J: TRBJ2-7

DNA: TGTGCCACGACGGAGAGTCAGGTCACTGAAGCTTTCTTT
CDR3: CATTESQVTEAFF
V: TRBV10-3
D: NA
size: few
J: TRBJ1-1